Each of the 27 T cell receptor beta chains below was sequenced from the same sample in a study of shared clonotypes between healthy human individuals. Naive CD8 cells, CD45RO-negative and positively selected for CCR7, excluded terminally differentiated effector memory CD45RA+ cells. TCRdb's table, derived via immunoSEQ multiplex PCR, lists solely in-frame clones and lacks some. The sample includes about 2.1 million clones, 93% of them seen just once. Source material: naive CD8+ T cells from PBMCs. The source of these receptors is a man aged 18 to 30 in good health. Some clones in this sample may be carry-over from other donors' samples.

The chain uses TRBV23-1 and TRBJ2-1, with D perhaps matching TRBD2 (5 bases). TRBV23-1 is labeled an ORF, and its function is uncertain. Trimming shortened V by 6 bases and J by 7 bases, and 13 bases separated the two germline ends. The CDR3 runs 13 residues. CDR3 loop: CASRGVGFNEQFF. CDR3 nucleotide sequence: TGCGCCAGCAGGGGAGTGGGGTTTAATGAGCAGTTCTTC.

For this clone: The sample contains more than one DNA sequence encoding this CDR3. J is TRBJ2-3 and V is TRBV13; D unresolved. This CDR3 has 14 amino acids. V lost 2 bases and J 0 bases, leaving 6 bases between the germline ends. The V gene's germline CDR1 is PRHDT and CDR2 FYEKMQ (reference sequence). CDR3 loop: CASSLRSSTDTQYF. The CDR3 DNA reads TGTGCCAGCAGCTTACGGAGTAGCACAGATACGCAGTATTTT.

The chain has TRBV27 and TRBJ2-1; the D gene is possibly TRBD2 (6 bases). This CDR3 has 17 amino acids. V dropped 4 bases and J dropped 9 bases, with 25 bases sitting between them. The germline V gene has CDR1 MNHEY and CDR2 SMNVEV (reference sequence). CDR3 in amino acids: CASSSQLTGLPGGEQFF. CDR3 bases: TGTGCCAGCAGTTCCCAACTAACGGGACTTCCAGGCGGTGAGCAGTTCTTC.

The chain recombines TRBV7-9 with TRBJ1-1; D call uncertain. Germline lookup yields CDR1 SEHNR and CDR2 FQNEAQ (reference sequence). Trimming cost V 1 base and J 5 bases, with 14 bases left between them. CDR3 length: 15 amino acids. CDR3 in DNA: TGTGCCAGCAGCTTAGACCTGGGGATGAGTACTGAAGCTTTCTTT. Residues: CASSLDLGMSTEAFF.

The rearrangement uses TRBV28 and TRBJ2-3, with a possible D match to TRBD2 (5 bases). The germline gives CDR1 MDHEN, CDR2 SYDVKM. The CDR3 runs 15 residues. Trimming stripped 7 bases from V and 3 bases from J, with 17 bases between. DNA for the CDR3: TGTGCCAGCACCCTGGACTCGCGAGAGACAGATACGCAGTATTTT. Translating gives CASTLDSRETDTQYF.

The chain links TRBV5-1 to TRBJ2-3; maybe TRBD1 (6 bases). V was shortened by 3 bases and J by 5 bases, with 16 bases between the two germline ends. The germline CDR1 and CDR2 sequences are SGHRS and YFSETQ. This CDR3 spans 15 amino acids. For the CDR3, the DNA is TGCGCCAGCAGCTGGGGCGTAGGGGGAAAAGATACGCAGTATTTT. Translating it yields CASSWGVGGKDTQYF.

The CDR3 is CASSLRLAEYEQYF. The CDR3, as DNA: TGCGCCAGCAGCCTAAGACTAGCGGAGTACGAGCAGTACTTC. The chain links TRBV4-3 to TRBJ2-5, with 9 nucleotides matching TRBD2. The DNA end favors TRBJ2-7, so the J call may be wrong. Looked up from germline, CDR1 is LGHNA and CDR2 is YSLEER. CDR3 size: 14 residues.

The chain carries TRBV12-5 and TRBJ2-1, with 7 positions matching TRBD2. The junction had 5 bases not matched to a gene; V was cut back by 0 bases and J by 3 bases. Germline lookup yields CDR1 LGHNT and CDR2 FRNRAP. The CDR3 consists of 16 residues. CDR3 amino acids: CASGLVGLADYNEQFF. The CDR3 region has the DNA TGTGCTAGTGGTTTGGTAGGGCTAGCGGACTACAATGAGCAGTTCTTC. The full variable domain, in which reference TRBV12-5 and TRBJ2-1 provide the parts outside the CDR3, is DARVTQTPRHKVTEMGQEVTMRCQPILGHNTVFWYRQTMMQGLELLAYFRNRAPLDDSGMPKDRFSAEMPDATLATLKIQPSEPRDSAVYFCASGLVGLADYNEQFFGPGTRLTVL.

CDR3 sequence (DNA): TGTGCCATCAGTGAGTCAGGACAGGGGGTGACAGCTTTCTTT. Translating gives CAISESGQGVTAFF. The chain links TRBV10-3 to TRBJ1-1; 10 nucleotides agree with TRBD1. V dropped 0 bases and J dropped 10; count of bases not matched to a gene: 5. CDR1 ENHRY and CDR2 SYGVKD come from the germline V gene. The CDR3 is 14 residues long.

CDR3 bases: TGTGCCAGCAGCGTAGACAGGGCTTCTGTTGGCTACACCTTC. Residues: CASSVDRASVGYTF. This chain links TRBV9 with TRBJ1-2; D perhaps matches TRBD1 (6 bases). Trimming took 0 bases from V and 7 from J, leaving 13 bases between them. CDR1 is SGDLS and CDR2 is YYNGEE in the germline V gene. The CDR3 contains 14 residues.

Points on this clone: The same CDR3 is also encoded by other DNA sequences in this sample. V is TRBV5-4 and J is TRBJ2-5; D may be TRBD2 (6 bases). The ends were cut back, 2 bases at V and 2 bases at J, with 7 bases in the middle. The germline CDR1 and CDR2 sequences are SGHNT and YYREEE (reference sequence). CDR3 length equals 13 residues. The CDR3 DNA follows: TGTGCCAGCAGCTTTCGGGGGCAAGAGACCCAGTACTTC. Protein: CASSFRGQETQYF.

The chain employs TRBV4-1 and TRBJ1-1; D gene ambiguous. The length of the CDR3 is 14 residues. Germline CDR1 and CDR2: MGHRA and YSYEKL. V lost 6 bases to trimming and J lost 1 base, with 12 bases between them. The CDR3 nucleotides read TGCGCCAGCAGTCGAGGACGGGAGAACACTGAAGCTTTCTTT. This gives the protein CASSRGRENTEAFF.

This clone was seen once. V is TRBV7-2 and J is TRBJ1-4, with D perhaps TRBD1 (5 bases). The V end lost 4 bases, the J end lost 6 bases, and 15 bases lay between the germline ends. This CDR3 comprises 15 residues. The germline V gene encodes CDR1 SGHTA and CDR2 FQGNSA. DNA for the CDR3: TGTGCCAGCAGCTACCGGACCCAAGGGGATGAAAAACTGTTTTTT. Residues: CASSYRTQGDEKLFF. The whole variable domain, remainder taken from reference TRBV7-2 and TRBJ1-4, is GAGVSQSPSNKVTEKGKDVELRCDPISGHTALYWYRQSLGQGLEFLIYFQGNSAPDKSGLPSDRFSAERTGGSVSTLTIQRTQQEDSAVYLCASSYRTQGDEKLFFGSGTQLSVL.

The V call is TRBV30, the J call TRBJ2-7; D is possibly TRBD1 or TRBD2 (6 bases each). The CDR3 contains 14 residues. The V gene lost 3 bases and the J gene lost 7 bases, with 19 bases spanning the gap. The germline V gene encodes CDR1 GTSNPN and CDR2 SVGIG (reference sequence). Written as DNA, the CDR3 is TGTGCCTGGAGCCACGTAAGGGGGGCGGGGGAGCAGTACTTC. Translating it yields CAWSHVRGAGEQYF.

This chain connects TRBV4-3 to TRBJ1-1; D call uncertain. CDR3 size: 16 residues. Germline V gene data show CDR1 as LGHNA and CDR2 as YSLEER. Trimming pared 4 bases from V and 4 bases from J, leaving 19 bases between. In DNA form, the CDR3 reads TGCGCCAGCAGCCCTTCCTCTAGGGTGATAGGCACTGAAGCTTTCTTT. Protein sequence: CASSPSSRVIGTEAFF.

About this clone: Different DNA sequences within this sample yield the same CDR3. V and J are TRBV27 and TRBJ2-5; D is undetermined. Trimming left V 0 bases short and J 1 base short, with 6 bases between. CDR1 is MNHEY, CDR2 SMNVEV, per germline (reference sequence). The CDR3 loop spans 14 amino acids. The CDR3 loop is CASSLSGSQETQYF. The CDR3 nucleotides are TGTGCCAGCAGTTTATCTGGTAGCCAAGAGACCCAGTACTTC.

This chain links TRBV19 with TRBJ1-2; TRBD1 matches 7 bases. The CDR3 length is 12 residues. CDR1 LNHDA and CDR2 SQIVND come from the germline V gene (reference sequence). With 7 bases clipped from V and 8 bases from J, the junction kept 7 bases outside the gene matches. CDR3 bases: TGTGCCAGTATCGACAGGGTCCGGGGCTACACCTTC. Translating gives CASIDRVRGYTF.

On this clone: Other DNA sequences in the same sample also yield this CDR3. The chain carries TRBV29-1 and TRBJ2-1, with 11 positions matching TRBD2. The germline V gene has CDR1 SQVTM and CDR2 ANQGSEA. V lost 4 bases and J lost 1; bases outside the gene matches: 3. The CDR3 contains 15 residues. This CDR3 reads CSVGRTSGSYNEQFF. DNA for the CDR3: TGCAGCGTTGGAAGGACTAGCGGGTCCTACAATGAGCAGTTCTTC.

The chain uses TRBV9 and TRBJ1-1, with 9 positions matching TRBD1. The CDR3 spans 13 residues. The ends lost 3 bases at V and 7 bases at J; junction bases unmatched: 4. Germline CDR1 and CDR2: SGDLS and YYNGEE. The chain's CDR3 is CASSADRGFEAFF. The DNA for the CDR3 is TGTGCCAGCAGCGCTGACAGGGGGTTTGAAGCTTTCTTT.

The chain recombines TRBV6-5 with TRBJ2-2; the D is unclear. V lost 6 bases to trimming and J lost 4 bases, with 6 bases between them. Germline CDR1 and CDR2: MNHEY and SVGAGI. The CDR3 sequence is 12 residues long. Here the CDR3 DNA reads TGTGCCAGCAGAACTCCCACCGGGGAGCTGTTTTTT. Protein sequence: CASRTPTGELFF.

The chain uses TRBV7-6 and TRBJ2-7; D unresolved. V lost 2 bases to trimming and J lost 0 bases, with 11 bases between them. This CDR3 has 15 residues. CDR1 and CDR2 from the germline V gene are SGHVS and FNYEAQ. CDR3 coding DNA: TGTGCCAGCAGCTTAAGGGTCGGGCCCTCCTACGAGCAGTACTTC. This translates into CASSLRVGPSYEQYF. Complete variable domain (other parts from reference TRBV7-6 and TRBJ2-7): GAGVSQSPRYKVTKRGQDVALRCDPISGHVSLYWYRQALGQGPEFLTYFNYEAQQDKSGLPNDRFSAERPEGSISTLTIQRTEQRDSAMYRCASSLRVGPSYEQYFGPGTRLTVT.

V is TRBV2 and J is TRBJ2-5; 12 bases are a match to TRBD1. Germline CDR1 and CDR2: SNHLY and FYNNEI. CDR3 length: 12 residues. V gave up 10 bases and J gave up 6 bases; unmatched junction bases: 3. CDR3 sequence reads: CAIWDRGQTQYF. The CDR3 nucleotides are TGTGCCATCTGGGACAGGGGGCAGACCCAGTACTTC.

This clone was seen a single time. The V and J genes are TRBV7-3 and TRBJ2-1; TRBD2 aligns across 13 bases. The CDR3 has 15 amino acids. The V gene end was trimmed by 5 bases and the J gene end by 12 bases; junction bases not matched to a gene: 10. CDR1 is SGHTA, CDR2 FQGTGA, per germline. CDR3 residues: CASSPTSGRAFGQFF. Written as DNA, the CDR3 is TGTGCCAGCAGCCCAACTAGCGGGAGGGCCTTTGGGCAGTTCTTC.

The chain couples TRBV5-1 to TRBJ1-2, with D perhaps matching TRBD1 (5 bases). Germline CDR1 reads SGHRS; CDR2 reads YFSETQ. This CDR3 comprises 17 residues. The germline V and J ends were trimmed by 0 bases and 6 bases, with 21 bases remaining between them. The CDR3 bases are TGCGCCAGCAGCTTGGGTACGCCTCTAGGCAGGGTTGATGGCTACACCTTC. Translated, it gives CASSLGTPLGRVDGYTF.

CDR3 residues: CASSAKTGGYEQYF. In nucleotides, the CDR3 is TGCGCCAGCAGCGCCAAGACAGGGGGCTACGAGCAGTACTTC. The chain has TRBV4-1 and TRBJ2-7; 9 nucleotides line up with TRBD1. There are 14 residues in the CDR3. The germline gives CDR1 MGHRA, CDR2 YSYEKL. Trimming removed 5 bases from V and 3 bases from J; junction bases left unmatched: 5.

The J gene is TRBJ2-7, the V gene TRBV21-1. TRBV21-1 is noted as a pseudogene. This CDR3 contains 15 residues. The CDR3 coding sequence is TGTGCCAGCTGGGTGGTTATCCCCCCATTCTACGAGCAGTACTTC. Translation: CASWVVIPPFYEQYF.

The chain combines TRBV28 with TRBJ2-7, with D possibly matching TRBD1 (6 bases). This CDR3 has 12 residues. Germline V CDR1 and CDR2: MDHEN, SYDVKM. V shed 4 bases and J shed 9 bases, with 13 bases lying between them. Here the CDR3 reads CASSYRDTGQYF. The CDR3 region has the DNA TGTGCCAGCAGTTACCGGGACACAGGGCAGTACTTC.